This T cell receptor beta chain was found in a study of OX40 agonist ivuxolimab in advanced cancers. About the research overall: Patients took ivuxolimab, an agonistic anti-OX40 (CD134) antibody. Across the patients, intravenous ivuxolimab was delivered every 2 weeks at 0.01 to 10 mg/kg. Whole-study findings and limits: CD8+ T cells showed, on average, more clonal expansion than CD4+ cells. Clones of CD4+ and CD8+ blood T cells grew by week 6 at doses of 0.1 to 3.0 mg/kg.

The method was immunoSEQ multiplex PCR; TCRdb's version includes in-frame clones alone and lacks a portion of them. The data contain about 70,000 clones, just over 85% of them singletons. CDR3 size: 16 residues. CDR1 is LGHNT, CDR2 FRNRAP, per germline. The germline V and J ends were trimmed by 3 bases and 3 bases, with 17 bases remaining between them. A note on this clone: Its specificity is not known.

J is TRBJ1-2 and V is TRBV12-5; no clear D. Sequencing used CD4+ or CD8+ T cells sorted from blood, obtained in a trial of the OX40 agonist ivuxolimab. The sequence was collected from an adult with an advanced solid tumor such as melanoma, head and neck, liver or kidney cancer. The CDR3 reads CASGFDRARYDYGYTF. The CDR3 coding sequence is TGTGCTAGTGGTTTTGACCGAGCGAGATACGACTATGGCTACACCTTC.